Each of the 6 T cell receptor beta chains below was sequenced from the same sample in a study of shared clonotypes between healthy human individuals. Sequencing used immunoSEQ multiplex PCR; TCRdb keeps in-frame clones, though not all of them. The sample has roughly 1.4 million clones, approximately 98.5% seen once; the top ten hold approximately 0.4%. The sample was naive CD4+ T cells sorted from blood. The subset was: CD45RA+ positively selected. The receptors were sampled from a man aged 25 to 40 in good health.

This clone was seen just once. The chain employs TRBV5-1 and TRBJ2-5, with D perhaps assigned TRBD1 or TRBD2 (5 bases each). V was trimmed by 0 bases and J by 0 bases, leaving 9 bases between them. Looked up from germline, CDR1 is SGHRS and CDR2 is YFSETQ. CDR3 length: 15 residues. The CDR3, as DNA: TGCGCCAGCAGCTTGGACGGGACGAACCAAGAGACCCAGTACTTC. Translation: CASSLDGTNQETQYF.

CDR3 protein: CASSARIGGYEQYF. Here the CDR3 DNA reads TGTGCCAGCAGTGCGAGAATAGGGGGCTACGAGCAGTACTTC. The J gene is TRBJ2-7, the V gene TRBV6-1, with D tentatively TRBD1 (6 bases). Germline V lookup: CDR1 MNHNS, CDR2 SASEGT. The CDR3 spans 14 residues. V was cut by 4 bases and J by 3 bases, with 13 bases left in between.

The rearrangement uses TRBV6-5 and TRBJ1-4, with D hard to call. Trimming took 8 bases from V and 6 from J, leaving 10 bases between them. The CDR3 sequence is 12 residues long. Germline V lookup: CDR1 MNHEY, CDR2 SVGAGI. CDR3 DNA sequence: TGTGCCAGCCGCGGGTTTGATGAAAAACTGTTTTTT. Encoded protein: CASRGFDEKLFF.

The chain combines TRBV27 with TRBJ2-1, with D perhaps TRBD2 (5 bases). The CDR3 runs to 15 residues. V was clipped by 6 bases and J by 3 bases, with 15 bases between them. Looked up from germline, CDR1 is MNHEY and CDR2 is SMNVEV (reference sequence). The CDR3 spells CASSVGDSIYNEQFF. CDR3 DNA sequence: TGTGCCAGCAGCGTGGGAGATAGTATCTACAATGAGCAGTTCTTC.

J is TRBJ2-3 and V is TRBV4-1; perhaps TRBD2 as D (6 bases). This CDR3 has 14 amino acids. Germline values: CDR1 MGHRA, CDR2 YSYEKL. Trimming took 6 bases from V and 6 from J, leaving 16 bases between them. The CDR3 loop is CASSKTGEGDTQYF. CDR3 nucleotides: TGCGCCAGCAGTAAGACGGGAGAGGGGGATACGCAGTATTTT.

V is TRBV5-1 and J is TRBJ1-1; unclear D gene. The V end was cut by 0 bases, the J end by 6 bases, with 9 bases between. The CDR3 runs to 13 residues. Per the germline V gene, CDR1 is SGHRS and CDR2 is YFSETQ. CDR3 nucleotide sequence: TGCGCCAGCAGCTTGGAAGGGTCACCTGAAGCTTTCTTT. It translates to CASSLEGSPEAFF.